This entry lists 28 T cell receptor beta chains sequenced from one sample in a study of lymphopenia after photon versus proton radiotherapy. Produced via immunoSEQ multiplex PCR; TCRdb's table is partial and in-frame only. The sample includes approximately 160,000 clones, approximately 86% of them seen just once. The starting material was peripheral blood, obtained from a patient treated with photon-based radiotherapy. Receptors were obtained from a middle-aged man with gastric cancer.

The chain carries TRBV5-5 and TRBJ1-2; D ambiguous. The V end was cut by 4 bases, the J end by 3 bases, with 10 bases between. The germline V gene has CDR1 SGHKS and CDR2 YYEKEE (reference sequence). This CDR3 is built from 13 residues. CDR3 coding DNA: TGTGCCAGCAGCCTCGTCATCGACTATGGCTACACCTTC. Protein sequence: CASSLVIDYGYTF.

The V gene is TRBV5-1, the J gene TRBJ1-5; 7 bases match TRBD1. The germline V gene encodes CDR1 SGHRS and CDR2 YFSETQ. This CDR3 spans 13 amino acids. V gave up 4 bases and J gave up 4 bases; unmatched junction bases: 2. This chain's CDR3 is CASSRDSNQPQHF. CDR3 bases: TGCGCCAGCAGCCGGGACAGTAATCAGCCCCAGCATTTT.

In this sample, this clone turned up a few times. The chain has TRBV2 and TRBJ1-2; D is unresolved. The length of the CDR3 is 12 residues. Germline loops: CDR1 SNHLY, CDR2 FYNNEI. Trimming removed 6 bases at V and 4 bases at J, with 9 bases between. The chain's CDR3 is CASRGESYGYTF. DNA for the CDR3: TGTGCCAGCAGGGGTGAGAGCTATGGCTACACCTTC.

The chain couples TRBV19 to TRBJ1-2; unclear D gene. CDR3 length: 12 amino acids. Germline CDR1 LNHDA, CDR2 SQIVND (reference sequence). Deletions cut 6 bases from V and 0 bases from J, with 5 bases between. The CDR3 DNA reads as TGTGCCAGTAGATCCCCTAACTATGGCTACACCTTC. Its protein product is CASRSPNYGYTF.

The rearrangement uses TRBV7-3 and TRBJ2-1; the match to TRBD1 covers 8 bases. This CDR3 is built from 13 residues. Germline V gene data show CDR1 as SGHTA and CDR2 as FQGTGA. V lost 3 bases and J lost 6; bases outside the gene matches: 1. The CDR3, as DNA: TGTGCCAGCAGCTTTACAGGGGGCAATGAGCAGTTCTTC. Protein sequence: CASSFTGGNEQFF.

The chain carries TRBV11-2 and TRBJ1-1, with D perhaps matching TRBD1 (6 bases). The CDR3 has 14 residues. The germline gives CDR1 SGHAT, CDR2 FQNNGV. V lost 5 bases, J lost 5 bases, and 15 bases lay in between. CDR3: CASSPPYRVTEAFF. CDR3 nucleotide sequence: TGTGCCAGCAGCCCACCTTACAGGGTAACTGAAGCTTTCTTT.

V gene TRBV15 combines with J gene TRBJ2-1, with 10 bases lining up with TRBD2. CDR3 length: 14 amino acids. Germline values: CDR1 LNHNV, CDR2 YYDKDF (reference sequence). With 3 bases clipped from V and 10 bases from J, the junction kept 6 bases outside the gene matches. This CDR3 reads CATSSPGTSAEQFF. The CDR3 DNA reads as TGTGCCACCAGCAGTCCCGGGACTAGCGCCGAGCAGTTCTTC.

This clone was seen a single time. V is TRBV5-1 and J is TRBJ2-7; 8 bases map to TRBD2. The CDR3 is made up of 13 amino acids. Germline V gene lookup returns CDR1 SGHRS and CDR2 YFSETQ. V lost 5 bases to trimming and J lost 6 bases; unmatched junction nucleotides: 7. For the CDR3, the DNA is TGCGCCAGCAGGACGGGAGGGTTCCGCGAGCAGTACTTC. This gives the protein CASRTGGFREQYF.

This clone was counted only a few times. The chain is built from TRBV5-6 and TRBJ1-1; 7 bases line up with TRBD1. This CDR3 is 16 amino acids long. CDR1 is SGHDT and CDR2 is YYEEEE in the germline V gene. V lost 5 bases and J lost 5; bases outside the gene matches: 15. The CDR3 reads CASSPRDRRRGTEAFF. In DNA, the CDR3 is TGTGCCAGCAGTCCCCGGGACAGAAGAAGAGGGACTGAAGCTTTCTTT.

The chain couples TRBV10-3 to TRBJ2-7; TRBD1 matches 7 bases. Germline-derived CDR1 and CDR2 are ENHRY and SYGVKD. CDR3 length: 14 amino acids. V dropped 7 bases and J dropped 0; count of bases not matched to a gene: 6. Written as DNA, the CDR3 is TGTGCCATCAAGCAGACAGGGACCTCCTACGAGCAGTACTTC. It translates to CAIKQTGTSYEQYF.

V is TRBV18 and J is TRBJ1-4; D remains unclear. This CDR3 is built from 14 residues. V dropped 3 bases and J dropped 4 bases, with 9 bases sitting between them. Germline V gene sequence: CDR1 KGHSH, CDR2 LQKENI. The CDR3 is CASSPGQLNEKLFF. The CDR3, as DNA: TGTGCCAGCTCACCCGGGCAACTTAATGAAAAACTGTTTTTT. Drawing the rest from reference TRBV18 and TRBJ1-4, the complete variable domain is NAGVMQNPRHLVRRRGQEARLRCSPMKGHSHVYWYRQLPEEGLKFMVYLQKENIIDESGMPKERFSAEFPKEGPSILRIQQVVRGDSAAYFCASSPGQLNEKLFFGSGTQLSVL.

J is TRBJ2-5 and V is TRBV11-2; the D is unclear. Trimming cost V 1 base and J 0 bases, with 6 bases left between them. Germline V gene sequence: CDR1 SGHAT, CDR2 FQNNGV. The CDR3 is made up of 14 amino acids. The CDR3 spells CASSLGLNQETQYF. The CDR3 DNA follows: TGTGCCAGCAGCTTAGGGCTAAACCAAGAGACCCAGTACTTC.

This clone has a single count. The chain uses TRBV6-1 and TRBJ1-2; no reliable D call. The CDR3 is made up of 15 amino acids. Germline V gene lookup returns CDR1 MNHNS and CDR2 SASEGT. V lost 4 bases and J lost 5, with 17 bases in between. CDR3: CASSVATMAGYGYTF. DNA of the CDR3: TGTGCCAGCAGTGTTGCAACCATGGCTGGGTATGGCTACACCTTC.

This chain connects TRBV6-5 to TRBJ2-5, with 9 nucleotides matching TRBD1. With 7 bases clipped from V and 3 bases from J, the junction kept 6 bases outside the gene matches. The CDR3 contains 14 residues. Germline CDR1 MNHEY, CDR2 SVGAGI. The CDR3 DNA is TGTGCCAGCACCACTGGGACAGGGAAAGAGACCCAGTACTTC. Protein: CASTTGTGKETQYF.

The chain joins TRBV30 to TRBJ2-7; the D is unclear. Trimming cost V 3 bases and J 2 bases, with 8 bases left between them. From germline, CDR1 is GTSNPN and CDR2 SVGIG (reference sequence). There are 12 residues in the CDR3. The CDR3 spells CAWRVGTYEQYF. As DNA, the CDR3 is TGTGCCTGGAGGGTTGGGACCTACGAGCAGTACTTC. The entire variable domain, with the rest obtained from reference TRBV30 and TRBJ2-7, is as follows: SQTIHQWPATLVQPVGSPLSLECTVEGTSNPNLYWYRQAAGRGLQLLFYSVGIGQISSEVPQNLSASRPQDRQFILSSKKLLLSDSGFYLCAWRVGTYEQYFGPGTRLTVT.

The rearrangement uses TRBV6-1 and TRBJ2-3, with TRBD2 matching over 7 bases. Germline CDR1 is MNHNS and CDR2 is SASEGT. The J segment lost 3 bases and the V segment lost 3 bases, leaving 15 bases of the junction unmatched. The CDR3 spans 18 residues. CDR3: CASSDPSGYVGGTDTQYF. DNA of the CDR3: TGTGCCAGCAGTGATCCTAGCGGCTATGTGGGAGGGACAGATACGCAGTATTTT.

The V gene is TRBV7-6, the J gene TRBJ1-5; 9 bases match TRBD1. The CDR3 runs to 15 residues. Germline V CDR1 and CDR2: SGHVS, FNYEAQ. J gave up 6 bases and V 1 base, and 4 bases lay outside the gene matches. The DNA of the CDR3 is TGTGCCAGCAGCTTAGAGACAGGGGGTCTTCAGCCCCAGCATTTT. Amino acids: CASSLETGGLQPQHF. Full variable domain (missing parts from reference TRBV7-6 and TRBJ1-5): GAGVSQSPRYKVTKRGQDVALRCDPISGHVSLYWYRQALGQGPEFLTYFNYEAQQDKSGLPNDRFSAERPEGSISTLTIQRTEQRDSAMYRCASSLETGGLQPQHFGDGTRLSIL.

The chain has TRBV7-3 and TRBJ2-2, with 8 bases lining up with TRBD1. The CDR3 spans 17 residues. V was clipped by 5 bases and J by 2 bases; unmatched bases: 10. CDR1 SGHTA and CDR2 FQGTGA come from the germline V gene. In DNA, the CDR3 is TGTGCCAGCAGCCCGGGATGGACAGGGCCAAACACCGGGGAGCTGTTTTTT. It translates to CASSPGWTGPNTGELFF.

This sequence joins TRBV7-9 and TRBJ2-5; tentatively, D is TRBD2 (5 bases). The length of the CDR3 is 14 residues. Germline V lookup: CDR1 SEHNR, CDR2 FQNEAQ (reference sequence). The V end lost 3 bases, the J end lost 5 bases, and 13 bases lay between the germline ends. CDR3 sequence (DNA): TGTGCCAGCAGCTTGACTATAATCTTGGAGACCCAGTACTTC. This encodes CASSLTIILETQYF.

Only a few counts were recorded for this clone. The chain has TRBV4-1 and TRBJ1-2; D perhaps matches TRBD1 (5 bases). Per germline, CDR1 MGHRA and CDR2 YSYEKL. Deletions cut 6 bases from V and 8 bases from J, with 19 bases between. There are 14 residues in the CDR3. The CDR3 loop is CASSQTGTNVGYTF. The DNA of the CDR3 is TGCGCCAGCAGTCAAACTGGGACTAATGTAGGCTACACCTTC.

This clone was found a few times. This chain uses TRBV18 with TRBJ2-1, with 8 bases lining up with TRBD2. This CDR3 is 17 amino acids long. The ends lost 2 bases at V and 7 bases at J; junction bases unmatched: 13. Germline values: CDR1 KGHSH, CDR2 LQKENI. CDR3 region: CASSPGGARGGRNEQFF. The CDR3 DNA reads as TGTGCCAGCTCACCAGGTGGGGCTCGCGGGGGGCGGAATGAGCAGTTCTTC.

CDR3: CASSSGDTTNYGYTF. As DNA, the CDR3 is TGTGCCAGCAGCTCGGGGGACACCACTAACTATGGCTACACCTTC. The rearrangement joins TRBV6-1 to TRBJ1-2; D is perhaps TRBD1 (6 bases). With 6 bases removed from V and 0 bases from J, the gap between germline ends came to 14 bases. The CDR3 extends over 15 amino acids. Germline-derived CDR1 and CDR2 are MNHNS and SASEGT.

The rearrangement links TRBV5-1 to TRBJ1-2; D is undetermined. Between the trimmed V and J ends, which lost 5 bases and 6 bases, there was a span of 17 bases. The germline CDR1 and CDR2 sequences are SGHRS and YFSETQ. The CDR3 is 14 residues long. CDR3 coding DNA: TGCGCCAGCAGTTCCGTACCTGACCTGAATGGCTACACCTTC. This gives the protein CASSSVPDLNGYTF.

The J gene is TRBJ2-3, the V gene TRBV18; weak D call: TRBD2 (5 bases). The CDR3 has 16 residues. Germline V gene sequence: CDR1 KGHSH, CDR2 LQKENI. The V end lost 3 bases, the J end lost 0 bases, and 13 bases lay between the germline ends. The CDR3: CASSPFGLSSTDTQYF. The CDR3, as DNA: TGTGCCAGCTCACCCTTTGGACTTTCTAGCACAGATACGCAGTATTTT.

This rearrangement joins TRBV28 to TRBJ2-1, with TRBD2 matching over 13 bases. The V gene's germline CDR1 is MDHEN and CDR2 SYDVKM. The V gene end was trimmed by 6 bases and the J gene end by 9 bases; junction bases not matched to a gene: 5. This CDR3 spans 14 amino acids. Here the CDR3 reads CASSRTSGSSEQFF. CDR3 coding DNA: TGTGCCAGCAGCCGGACTAGCGGGAGCAGTGAGCAGTTCTTC.

A note on this clone: The sample contains more than one DNA sequence encoding this CDR3. The V call is TRBV6-5, the J call TRBJ1-4; D gene uncertain. Germline lookup yields CDR1 MNHEY and CDR2 SVGAGI. V was shortened by 0 bases and J by 0 bases, with 5 bases between the two germline ends. This CDR3 spans 15 amino acids. The CDR3 DNA reads as TGTGCCAGCAGTTACTCGGGTGCAACTAATGAAAAACTGTTTTTT. Its protein is CASSYSGATNEKLFF.

The chain employs TRBV27 and TRBJ1-2; 12 bases line up with TRBD1. CDR3 size: 14 residues. The J segment lost 4 bases and the V segment lost 7 bases, leaving 4 bases of the junction unmatched. CDR1 is MNHEY and CDR2 is SMNVEV in the germline V gene (reference sequence). The CDR3 DNA reads as TGTGCCAGCAAACTGGGACAGGGGGCCTATGGCTACACCTTC. It is translated as CASKLGQGAYGYTF.

V gene TRBV19 combines with J gene TRBJ1-4; D unclear. The CDR3 is made up of 14 amino acids. Trimming took off 7 bases at V and 7 bases at J, with 16 bases between the two ends. The germline V gene has CDR1 LNHDA and CDR2 SQIVND (reference sequence). CDR3 nucleotide sequence: TGTGCCAGTACCGGGAGAGGGAGAGGTGAAAAACTGTTTTTT. Amino acid sequence: CASTGRGRGEKLFF.